This TCR beta chain was profiled in a study of blood T cell repertoires in COVID-19. Some clones are missing from TCRdb's copy, which holds only in-frame ones; the method was immunoSEQ multiplex PCR. The sample carries 120,000 or so clones, 85% recorded once. Germline V gene lookup returns CDR1 SGHAT and CDR2 FQDESV (reference sequence). V lost 2 bases and J 3 bases, leaving 5 bases between the germline ends. The length of the CDR3 is 12 residues. This chain links TRBV11-1 with TRBJ2-7, with D hard to call. This sequence was found in a woman of 80 years or more with acute or convalescent COVID-19. The sequenced sample was peripheral blood. The CDR3, as DNA: TGTGCCAGCAGCTTAACGGGCTACGAGCAGTACTTC. It is translated as CASSLTGYEQYF.